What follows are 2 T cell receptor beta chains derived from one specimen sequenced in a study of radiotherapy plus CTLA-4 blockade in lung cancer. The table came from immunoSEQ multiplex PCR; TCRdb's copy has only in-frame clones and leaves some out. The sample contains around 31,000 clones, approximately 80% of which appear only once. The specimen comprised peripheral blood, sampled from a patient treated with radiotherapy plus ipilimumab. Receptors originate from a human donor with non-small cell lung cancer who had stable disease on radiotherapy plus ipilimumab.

As DNA, the CDR3 is TGTGCCACCTCGCGCGGGGCTGACGGGGAGCTGTTTTTT. Protein product: CATSRGADGELFF. The chain joins TRBV6-4 to TRBJ2-2; a weak D match, TRBD2 (6 bases). The V gene lost 10 bases and the J gene lost 7 bases, with 16 bases spanning the gap. The V gene's germline CDR1 is MRHNA and CDR2 SNTAGT. The CDR3 spans 13 residues.

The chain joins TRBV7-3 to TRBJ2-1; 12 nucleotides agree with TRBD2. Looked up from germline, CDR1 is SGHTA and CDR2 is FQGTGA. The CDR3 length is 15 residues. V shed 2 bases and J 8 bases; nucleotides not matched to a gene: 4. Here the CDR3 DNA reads TGTGCCAGCAGCTTACGACTAGCGGGGGTCGATGAGCAGTTCTTC. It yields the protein CASSLRLAGVDEQFF.